Presented here are 10 T cell receptor beta chains from one specimen sequenced in a study of cytomegalovirus exposure and HLA in healthy donors. A multiplex PCR was run with 60 Vbeta primers and 13 Jbeta primers. Here immunoSEQ multiplex PCR was the method, and the copy in TCRdb shows in-frame clones only, minus some. This table holds 150,000 to 200,000 clones, around 80% found once. Sequenced sample: PBMCs. These receptors all stem from a male donor in good health and CMV-seropositive.

This chain connects TRBV7-2 to TRBJ2-5; D unclear. Germline assignment: CDR1 SGHTA and CDR2 FQGNSA. V lost 2 bases, J lost 9 bases, and 7 bases lay in between. This CDR3 has 11 amino acids. The CDR3, as DNA: TGTGCCAGCAGCTTAAGTCAGGCCCAGTACTTC. It encodes CASSLSQAQYF.

This chain connects TRBV7-8 to TRBJ2-5; D may be TRBD2 (6 bases). The ends were cut back, 3 bases at V and 3 bases at J, with 8 bases in the middle. In germline, CDR1 is SGHVS, CDR2 FQNEAQ. There are 13 residues in the CDR3. DNA for the CDR3: TGTGCCAGCAGCTTGAGGGAGGAAGAGACCCAGTACTTC. Translating gives CASSLREEETQYF.

This sequence joins TRBV6-1 and TRBJ2-7, with 9 bases matching TRBD2. Germline values: CDR1 MNHNS, CDR2 SASEGT. The CDR3 loop spans 14 amino acids. J gave up 7 bases and V 7 bases, and 11 bases lay outside the gene matches. The CDR3 region is CASTRLAGLSEQYF. The CDR3 DNA sequence: TGTGCCAGCACTCGGCTAGCGGGATTAAGTGAGCAGTACTTC.

The CDR3 sequence: CASSPLAGAPNTGELFF. DNA for the CDR3: TGTGCCAGCAGTCCCCTAGCGGGAGCCCCGAACACCGGGGAGCTGTTTTTT. The chain joins TRBV28 to TRBJ2-2; 10 positions agree with TRBD2. The V gene's germline CDR1 is MDHEN and CDR2 SYDVKM. The CDR3 has 17 amino acids. V lost 5 bases, J lost 0 bases, and 6 bases stayed unmatched.

V usage is TRBV25-1 and J usage is TRBJ2-2, with TRBD2 matching over 9 bases. The trim removed 3 bases at V and 4 bases at J, leaving 0 bases unmatched. CDR3 length: 14 residues. CDR1 is MGHDK and CDR2 is SYGVNS in the germline V gene. The CDR3 loop reads CASSDSGSTGELFF. The CDR3 nucleotides read TGTGCCAGCAGTGATAGCGGGAGCACCGGGGAGCTGTTTTTT.

The chain is built from TRBV2 and TRBJ1-1; possible D gene TRBD1, 6 bases. Trimming removed 0 bases from V and 4 bases from J, with 12 bases in between. This CDR3 has 15 residues. The V gene's germline CDR1 is SNHLY and CDR2 FYNNEI. DNA for the CDR3: TGTGCCAGCAGTGAAGCGGCCACAGGGCGCACTGAAGCTTTCTTT. Its translation: CASSEAATGRTEAFF.

The CDR3 reads CASSLGPVNIQYF. CDR3 DNA sequence: TGTGCCAGCAGCTTAGGCCCGGTAAACATTCAGTACTTC. The V and J genes are TRBV7-9 and TRBJ2-4; no clear D gene. The germline gives CDR1 SEHNR, CDR2 FQNEAQ (reference sequence). Trimming stripped 1 base from V and 6 bases from J, with 7 bases between. The CDR3 totals 13 residues.

The chain carries TRBV5-1 and TRBJ1-1; D possibly corresponds to TRBD1 (6 bases). The CDR3 sequence is 14 residues long. Trimming cost V 0 bases and J 7 bases, with 13 bases left between them. Germline assignment: CDR1 SGHRS and CDR2 YFSETQ. This CDR3 reads CASSLEATGREAFF. The CDR3 DNA follows: TGCGCCAGCAGCTTGGAAGCGACAGGTCGTGAAGCTTTCTTT.

The CDR3 is CASRLAEEQFF. In DNA form, the CDR3 reads TGTGCCAGTAGGTTGGCGGAGGAGCAGTTCTTC. The chain employs TRBV19 and TRBJ2-1; D is uncertain. Germline CDR1 is LNHDA and CDR2 is SQIVND (reference sequence). CDR3 length: 11 amino acids. V was clipped by 6 bases and J by 10 bases, with 10 bases between them.

V gene TRBV6-1 combines with J gene TRBJ1-4; D may be TRBD1 (6 bases). V was clipped by 7 bases and J by 7 bases, with 16 bases between them. This CDR3 comprises 14 residues. The germline V gene encodes CDR1 MNHNS and CDR2 SASEGT. CDR3 protein: CASNEPGGGEKLFF. For the CDR3, the DNA is TGTGCCAGCAACGAACCGGGGGGCGGTGAAAAACTGTTTTTT.